This is a list of T cell receptor beta chains from one sample in a study of shared clonotypes between healthy human individuals. Profiling relied on immunoSEQ multiplex PCR, and the TCRdb table lists in-frame clones only, not all of them. The data hold 2 million to 3 million clones, with 93% observed a single time. Sequencing was done on a sample of naive CD4+ T cells from PBMCs. These receptors were collected from a man younger than 30 in good health. Some clones in this sample may be carry-over from other donors' samples. The CDR3 runs from the conserved cysteine through the conserved F or W. The order of the fields is CDR3 protein, V gene, D gene, clone size. A D gene is named only where the DNA matches it firmly. The listing skips clone size in some rows; elsewhere it reads once, few, many or a size class.

CASSPRPSGSAYNEQFF,TRBV7-3,TRBD2,-
CATSGAGTGNQPQHF,TRBV28,TRBD1,-
CASSLGGVYTGELFF,TRBV28,-,-
CASSIYGAYYGYTF,TRBV19,-,-
CASSWTGSYEQYF,TRBV11-2,TRBD1,-
CAINGGSGYSEQYF,TRBV28,TRBD2,-
CASMGTQYF,TRBV27,-,-
CASSVDGGSYEQYF,TRBV9,-,-
CSVRGHAETQYF,TRBV29-1,-,-
CASRLGVAITEQYF,TRBV4-1,-,-
CASVLMVGNTIYF,TRBV6-1,-,-
CASSLDPLNNNEQFF,TRBV4-3,-,-
CAVRQVPSYEQYF,TRBV15,-,-
CASSYADGYTF,TRBV28,-,-
CSVQGGTDANEKLFF,TRBV29-1,TRBD1,-
CASSVGQGRAGELFF,TRBV25-1,-,-
CASSADWGNTIYF,TRBV9,-,-
CASTPLGATGEKLFF,TRBV28,-,-
CASSKGTSGSTDTQYF,TRBV5-1,TRBD2,few
CASSKTGGAYNEQFF,TRBV7-8,TRBD1,-
CASSVSGANTGELFF,TRBV9,-,once
CASSPGTSGNYNEQFF,TRBV9,TRBD2,-
CAGALAEIYEQYF,TRBV27,-,-
CASSAGVSYNEQFF,TRBV4-2,TRBD2,once
CASSSTGRAEETQYF,TRBV11-3,TRBD2,once
CASSSDLSGYEQYF,TRBV5-6,-,once
CATSSHGGLAGGEQFF,TRBV15,TRBD2,-
CASSSVSGNTIYF,TRBV7-2,-,-
CASSISGTGSGNTIYF,TRBV5-4,TRBD1,-
CSVGGGRGTDTQYF,TRBV29-1,-,-
CASSSSSAGSDEKLFF,TRBV28,-,-
CASSLGAVGSMNTEAFF,TRBV7-2,-,-
CSVEELAGIDEQFF,TRBV29-1,TRBD2,-
CASSSPGGVNTEAFF,TRBV28,-,-
CASSSKGHLNYGYTF,TRBV5-1,-,-
CASSSPPISLGKETQYF,TRBV28,-,-
CASSLQSYEQYF,TRBV7-6,-,-
CSATGQMQYF,TRBV29-1,-,once
CASSSAGEETQYF,TRBV28,-,-
CASSPEGGGQPQHF,TRBV18,-,-
CASSYRQGYEQFF,TRBV6-5,-,-
CASSLFSVNTGELFF,TRBV7-2,-,once
CSVEGIASSYNEQFF,TRBV29-1,-,-
CASSPGWADTQYF,TRBV14,-,-
CASSLPGTAGAEAFF,TRBV11-2,-,-
CASSGTSYEQYF,TRBV28,-,-
CASSEGPPRGYTF,TRBV28,-,-
CATGYRDHEQYF,TRBV28,-,-
CASSLAVRPSYEQYF,TRBV5-1,-,-
CASSQRINYGYTF,TRBV14,-,-
CASSSPVNTEAFF,TRBV28,-,-
CASSIIGGVGNQPQHF,TRBV19,-,-
CAWSRAGSSYEQYF,TRBV30,-,-
CASSLPRDPQEQYF,TRBV7-9,-,-
CASSSQMTGTSEKLFF,TRBV7-9,TRBD1,-
CASSFARGPGNTIYF,TRBV12-1,-,-
CASSLPYSTGELFF,TRBV5-1,-,once
CASSYSRGTGTGELFF,TRBV6-5,TRBD1,once
CASSYPGSKGYTF,TRBV6-5,-,-